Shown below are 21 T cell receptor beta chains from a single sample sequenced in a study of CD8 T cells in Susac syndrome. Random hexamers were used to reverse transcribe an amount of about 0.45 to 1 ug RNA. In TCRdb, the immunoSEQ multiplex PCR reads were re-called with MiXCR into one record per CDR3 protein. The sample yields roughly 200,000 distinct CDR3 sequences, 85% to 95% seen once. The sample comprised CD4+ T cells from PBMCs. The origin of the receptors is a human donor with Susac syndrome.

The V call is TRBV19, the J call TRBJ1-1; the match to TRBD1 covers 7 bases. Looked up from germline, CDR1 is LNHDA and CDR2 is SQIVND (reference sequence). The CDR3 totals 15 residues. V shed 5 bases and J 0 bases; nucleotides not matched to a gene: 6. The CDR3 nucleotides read TGTGCCAGTAGTCTCCAGGGGGGCGTGAACACTGAAGCTTTCTTT. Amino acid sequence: CASSLQGGVNTEAFF.

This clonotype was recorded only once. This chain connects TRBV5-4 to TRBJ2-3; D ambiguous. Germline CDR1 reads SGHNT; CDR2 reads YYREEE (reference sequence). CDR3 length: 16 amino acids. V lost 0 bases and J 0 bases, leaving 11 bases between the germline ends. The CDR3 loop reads CASSLDQALSTDTQYF. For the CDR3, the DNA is TGTGCCAGCAGCTTGGATCAGGCACTTAGCACAGATACGCAGTATTTT.

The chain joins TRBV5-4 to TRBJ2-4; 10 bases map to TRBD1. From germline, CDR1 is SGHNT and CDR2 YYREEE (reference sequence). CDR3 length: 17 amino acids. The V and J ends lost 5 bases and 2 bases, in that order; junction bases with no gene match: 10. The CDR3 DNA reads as TGTGCCAGCAGTCCAAAGACAGGGGGCGCGACCAAAAACATTCAGTACTTC. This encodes CASSPKTGGATKNIQYF.

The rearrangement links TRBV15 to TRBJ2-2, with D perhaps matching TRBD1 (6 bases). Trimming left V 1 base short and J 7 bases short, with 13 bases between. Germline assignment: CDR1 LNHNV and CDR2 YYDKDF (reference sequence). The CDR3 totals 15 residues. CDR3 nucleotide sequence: TGTGCCACCAGCAGAGGTATCAGGGGATTCGGGGAGCTGTTTTTT. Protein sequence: CATSRGIRGFGELFF.

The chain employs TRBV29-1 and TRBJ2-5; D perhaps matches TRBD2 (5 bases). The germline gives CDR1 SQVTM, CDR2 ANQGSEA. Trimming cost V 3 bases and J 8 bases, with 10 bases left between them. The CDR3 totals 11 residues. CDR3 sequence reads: CSVDGERTQYF. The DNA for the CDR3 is TGCAGCGTTGATGGGGAGCGAACCCAGTACTTC. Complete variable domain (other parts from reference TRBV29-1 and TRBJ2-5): SAVISQKPSRDICQRGTSLTIQCQVDSQVTMMFWYRQQPGQSLTLIATANQGSEATYESGFVIDKFPISRPNLTFSTLTVSNMSPEDSSIYLCSVDGERTQYFGPGTRLLVL.

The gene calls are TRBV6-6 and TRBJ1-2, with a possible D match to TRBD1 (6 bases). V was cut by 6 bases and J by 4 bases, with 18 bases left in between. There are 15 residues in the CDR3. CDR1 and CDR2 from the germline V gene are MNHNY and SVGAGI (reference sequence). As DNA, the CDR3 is TGTGCCAGCAGCCGCATTGGACAGTACATCTATGGCTACACCTTC. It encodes CASSRIGQYIYGYTF.

The DNA of the CDR3 is TGTGCCAGCAGTCAGGGACAGGGGGATGACCAGCCCCAGCATTTT. It is translated as CASSQGQGDDQPQHF. The chain has TRBV13 and TRBJ1-5; 11 positions agree with TRBD1. V lost 6 bases, J lost 7 bases, and 8 bases stayed unmatched. This CDR3 contains 15 residues. The germline V gene encodes CDR1 PRHDT and CDR2 FYEKMQ (reference sequence).

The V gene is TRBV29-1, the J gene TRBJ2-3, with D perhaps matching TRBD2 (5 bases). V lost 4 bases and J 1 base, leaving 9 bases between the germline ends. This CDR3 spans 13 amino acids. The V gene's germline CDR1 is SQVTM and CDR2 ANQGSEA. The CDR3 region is CSVGMRGTDTQYF. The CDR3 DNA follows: TGCAGCGTTGGGATGAGGGGCACAGATACGCAGTATTTT.

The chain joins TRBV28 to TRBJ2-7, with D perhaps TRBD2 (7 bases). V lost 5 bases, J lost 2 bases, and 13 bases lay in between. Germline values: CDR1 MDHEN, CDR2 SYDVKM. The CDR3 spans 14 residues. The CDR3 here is CASSPVGGPYEQYF. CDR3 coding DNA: TGTGCCAGCAGTCCGGTCGGGGGGCCCTACGAGCAGTACTTC.

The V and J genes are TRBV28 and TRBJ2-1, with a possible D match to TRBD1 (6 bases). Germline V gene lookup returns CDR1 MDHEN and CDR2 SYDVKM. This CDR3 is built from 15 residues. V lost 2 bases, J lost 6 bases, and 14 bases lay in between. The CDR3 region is CASSLPGAPTNEQFF. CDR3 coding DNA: TGTGCCAGCAGTTTACCAGGGGCCCCGACCAATGAGCAGTTCTTC.

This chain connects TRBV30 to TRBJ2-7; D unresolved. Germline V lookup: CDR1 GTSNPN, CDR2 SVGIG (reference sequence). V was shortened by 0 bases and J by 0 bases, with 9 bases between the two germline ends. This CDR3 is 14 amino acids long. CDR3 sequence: CAWSVGSSSYEQYF. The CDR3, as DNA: TGTGCCTGGAGTGTTGGCTCCAGCTCCTACGAGCAGTACTTC.

The CDR3 DNA sequence: TGCGCCAGCAGCCCCCTAGGGCTCTACGAGCAGTACTTC. The encoded protein is CASSPLGLYEQYF. The chain couples TRBV5-1 to TRBJ2-7; D remains unclear. Germline values: CDR1 SGHRS, CDR2 YFSETQ. Trimming took 4 bases from V and 3 from J, leaving 11 bases between them. The CDR3 loop spans 13 amino acids.

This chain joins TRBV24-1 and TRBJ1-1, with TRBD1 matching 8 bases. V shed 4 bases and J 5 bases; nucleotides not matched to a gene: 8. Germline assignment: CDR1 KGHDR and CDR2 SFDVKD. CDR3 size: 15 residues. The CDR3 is CATSDHDRGGTEAFF. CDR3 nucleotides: TGTGCCACCAGTGACCACGACAGGGGAGGTACTGAAGCTTTCTTT.

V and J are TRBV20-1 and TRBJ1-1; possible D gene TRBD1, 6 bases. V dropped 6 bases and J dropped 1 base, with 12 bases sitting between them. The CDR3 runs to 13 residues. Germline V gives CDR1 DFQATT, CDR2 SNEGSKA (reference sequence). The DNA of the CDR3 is TGCAGTGCCCTATTGACAGGGAACACTGAAGCTTTCTTT. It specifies CSALLTGNTEAFF.

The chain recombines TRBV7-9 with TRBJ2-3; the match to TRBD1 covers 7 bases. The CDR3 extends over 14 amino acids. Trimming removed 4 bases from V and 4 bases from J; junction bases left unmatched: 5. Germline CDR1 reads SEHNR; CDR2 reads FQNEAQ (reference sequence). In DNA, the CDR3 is TGTGCCAGCAGCTCCCGACAGGGTTCAGATACGCAGTATTTT. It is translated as CASSSRQGSDTQYF.

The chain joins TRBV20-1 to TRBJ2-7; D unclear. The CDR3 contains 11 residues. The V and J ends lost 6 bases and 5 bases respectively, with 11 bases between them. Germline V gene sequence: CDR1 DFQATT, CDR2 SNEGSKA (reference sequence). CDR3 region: CSAWRRDEQYF. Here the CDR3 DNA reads TGCAGTGCCTGGCGTCGAGACGAGCAGTACTTC.

CDR3 region: CASSRTSGTTDTQYF. The CDR3 DNA reads TGTGCCAGCAGCCGCACTAGCGGGACAACAGATACGCAGTATTTT. The gene calls are TRBV2 and TRBJ2-3; 10 nucleotides align to TRBD2. V was clipped by 6 bases and J by 3 bases; unmatched bases: 6. This CDR3 is built from 15 residues. The germline V gene encodes CDR1 SNHLY and CDR2 FYNNEI.

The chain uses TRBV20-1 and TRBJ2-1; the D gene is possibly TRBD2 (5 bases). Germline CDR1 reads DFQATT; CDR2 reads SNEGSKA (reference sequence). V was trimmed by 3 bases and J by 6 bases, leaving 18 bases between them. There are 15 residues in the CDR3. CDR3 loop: CSASTAGGEVNEQFF. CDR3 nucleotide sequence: TGCAGTGCTAGCACGGCGGGCGGTGAAGTCAATGAGCAGTTCTTC.

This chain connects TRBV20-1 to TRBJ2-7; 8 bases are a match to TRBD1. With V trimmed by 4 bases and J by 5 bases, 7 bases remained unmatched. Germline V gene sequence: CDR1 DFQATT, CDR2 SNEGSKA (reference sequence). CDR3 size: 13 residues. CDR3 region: CSAKGQGYHEQYF. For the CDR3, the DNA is TGCAGTGCTAAAGGACAGGGCTACCACGAGCAGTACTTC.

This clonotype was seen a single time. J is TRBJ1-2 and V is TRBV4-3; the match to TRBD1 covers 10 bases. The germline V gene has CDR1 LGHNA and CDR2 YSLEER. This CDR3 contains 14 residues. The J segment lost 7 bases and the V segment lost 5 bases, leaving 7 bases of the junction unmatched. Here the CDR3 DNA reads TGCGCCAGCAGCTCGGGACAGGGGTATTCTGGCTACACCTTC. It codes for CASSSGQGYSGYTF.

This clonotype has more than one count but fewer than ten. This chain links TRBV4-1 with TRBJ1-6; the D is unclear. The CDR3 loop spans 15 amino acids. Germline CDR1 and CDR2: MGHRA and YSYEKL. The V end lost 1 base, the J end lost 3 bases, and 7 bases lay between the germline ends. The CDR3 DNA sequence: TGCGCCAGCAGCCAAGGCAGGATCTATAATTCACCCCTCCACTTT. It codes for CASSQGRIYNSPLHF.